The 9 T cell receptor beta chains listed next were all sequenced from one sample in a study of T cell repertoires and HLA-DP antigens (dated by TCRdb to about 2018). Library method: the immunoSEQ multiplex PCR assay. Held by TCRdb, this immuneACCESS table contains in-frame sequences only and omits some clones. Under half of the omission traces to an unresolved V gene where checked; the cause of the rest is unknown. Here the sample has 90,000 to 130,000 clones; 92% occur a single time. 0.25% to 0.3% of the sample is in the top ten clones. No cognate antigen is known for these TCRs. The sample consisted of CD4+ T cells from PBMCs. Receptor source: a woman between 18 and 30 years old in good health and CMV-seronegative.

V is TRBV19 and J is TRBJ1-6, with D possibly TRBD1 on 5 matching bases. This CDR3 comprises 17 residues. Germline loops: CDR1 LNHDA, CDR2 SQIVND (reference sequence). Trimming took 0 bases from V and 7 from J, leaving 16 bases between them. In DNA, the CDR3 is TGTGCCAGTAGTATAGAGGGGGTCCGTCGTATAAATTCACCCCTCCACTTT. The encoded protein is CASSIEGVRRINSPLHF.

The CDR3 loop reads CSVVVPGKPDTQYF. In nucleotides, the CDR3 is TGCAGCGTTGTAGTCCCTGGGAAACCGGATACGCAGTATTTT. This sequence joins TRBV29-1 and TRBJ2-3, with D hard to call. Germline V gene data show CDR1 as SQVTM and CDR2 as ANQGSEA. CDR3 length: 14 amino acids. The germline V and J ends were trimmed by 4 bases and 6 bases, with 17 bases remaining between them.

The CDR3 spells CASNRDSALLYF. Here the CDR3 DNA reads TGTGCCAGCAACCGGGACAGCGCCCTTCTGTACTTC. The gene calls are TRBV7-9 and TRBJ2-5, with TRBD1 identical over 7 bases. CDR3 length: 12 residues. J gave up 13 bases and V 7 bases, and 12 bases lay outside the gene matches. Germline CDR1 and CDR2: SEHNR and FQNEAQ (reference sequence).

This sequence joins TRBV2 and TRBJ2-1, with TRBD1 matching over 7 bases. Germline V gene data show CDR1 as SNHLY and CDR2 as FYNNEI. The CDR3 is 13 amino acids. V lost 4 bases and J lost 10; bases outside the gene matches: 7. CDR3 in DNA: TGTGCCAGCAGTGCCACAGGGGAAGGAGAGCAGTTCTTC. Its protein product is CASSATGEGEQFF.

This chain uses TRBV4-3 with TRBJ2-5; D is ambiguous. The CDR3 is made up of 14 amino acids. CDR1 and CDR2 (germline): LGHNA, YSLEER. V lost 0 bases and J lost 5, with 10 bases in between. This CDR3 reads CASSQDWGRETQYF. In DNA form, the CDR3 reads TGCGCCAGCAGCCAAGATTGGGGTCGGGAGACCCAGTACTTC.

The chain links TRBV29-1 to TRBJ2-1; 13 positions agree with TRBD2. The V gene end was trimmed by 4 bases and the J gene end by 1 base; junction bases not matched to a gene: 7. Germline V gives CDR1 SQVTM, CDR2 ANQGSEA. The length of the CDR3 is 17 residues. The CDR3 nucleotides read TGCAGCGTTGTAACTAGCGGGAGGGTCGGGTCCTACAATGAGCAGTTCTTC. Its protein product is CSVVTSGRVGSYNEQFF.

The chain links TRBV30 to TRBJ2-7; tentative D call: TRBD2 (6 bases). The CDR3 sequence is 15 residues long. Deletions cut 0 bases from V and 7 bases from J, with 19 bases between. The germline CDR1 and CDR2 sequences are GTSNPN and SVGIG (reference sequence). This CDR3 is CAWSVLGEAPIEQYF. The CDR3 bases are TGTGCCTGGAGTGTATTGGGGGAGGCCCCGATAGAGCAGTACTTC. The variable domain in full, completed from reference TRBV30 and TRBJ2-7, reads SQTIHQWPATLVQPVGSPLSLECTVEGTSNPNLYWYRQAAGRGLQLLFYSVGIGQISSEVPQNLSASRPQDRQFILSSKKLLLSDSGFYLCAWSVLGEAPIEQYFGPGTRLTVT.

The chain links TRBV5-1 to TRBJ1-6, with D perhaps TRBD1 (5 bases). CDR3 size: 14 residues. The germline V gene has CDR1 SGHRS and CDR2 YFSETQ. Trimming stripped 3 bases from V and 7 bases from J, with 11 bases between. As DNA, the CDR3 is TGCGCCAGCAGCTCGGAGGGGAACAATTCACCCCTCCACTTT. It translates to CASSSEGNNSPLHF. The full variable domain, completed using reference TRBV5-1 and TRBJ1-6, is KAGVTQTPRYLIKTRGQQVTLSCSPISGHRSVSWYQQTPGQGLQFLFEYFSETQRNKGNFPGRFSGRQFSNSRSEMNVSTLELGDSALYLCASSSEGNNSPLHFGNGTRLTVT.

The gene calls are TRBV7-6 and TRBJ2-3, with D possibly TRBD2 on 6 matching bases. The CDR3 spans 14 residues. From germline, CDR1 is SGHVS and CDR2 FNYEAQ. V was pared by 5 bases and J by 3 bases, with 12 bases between. DNA for the CDR3: TGTGCCAGCAGCCACGGGACTCGAACAGATACGCAGTATTTT. Translating it yields CASSHGTRTDTQYF.